The 15 T cell receptor beta chains below come from one sample, sequenced in a study of CD8 T cells in ankylosing spondylitis. TCRdb re-analysed the 5' RACE reads in MiXCR, keeping a single row per CDR3 protein. The sample consists of 220,000 or so distinct CDR3 sequences, about 10% of them appearing once. Sequenced input: blood, either unsorted or a sorted T cell fraction (not recorded which). The origin of the receptors is a male donor with ankylosing spondylitis or in good health (not recorded which).

This clonotype turned up a few times. The rearrangement links TRBV12-3 or TRBV12-4 to TRBJ2-7; D call uncertain. V lost 2 bases, J lost 0 bases, and 8 bases lay in between. The CDR3 is 14 residues long. This CDR3 is CASSLSRSSYEQYF. DNA of the CDR3: TGTGCCAGCAGTTTATCCCGAAGCTCCTACGAGCAGTACTTC.

The genes are TRBV28 and TRBJ1-5; D is perhaps TRBD1 (5 bases). This CDR3 is built from 18 residues. V lost 6 bases and J 2 bases, leaving 23 bases between the germline ends. Germline CDR1 reads MDHEN; CDR2 reads SYDVKM. CDR3 amino acids: CASRDPGLGPRGNQPQHF. The CDR3 coding sequence is TGTGCCAGCAGGGATCCGGGACTCGGGCCGAGGGGCAATCAGCCCCAGCATTTT. The full variable domain, in which reference TRBV28 and TRBJ1-5 provide the parts outside the CDR3, is DVKVTQSSRYLVKRTGEKVFLECVQDMDHENMFWYRQDPGLGLRLIYFSYDVKMKEKGDIPEGYSVSREKKERFSLILESASTNQTSMYLCASRDPGLGPRGNQPQHFGDGTRLSIL.

The gene calls are TRBV28 and TRBJ2-4; D ambiguous. Trimming removed 3 bases from V and 2 bases from J, with 11 bases in between. This CDR3 spans 15 amino acids. Germline V gene data show CDR1 as MDHEN and CDR2 as SYDVKM. The CDR3 loop reads CASSFPPISKNIQYF. The DNA of the CDR3 is TGTGCCAGCAGTTTTCCCCCGATCTCCAAAAACATTCAGTACTTC.

This chain joins TRBV5-1 and TRBJ2-7; 11 bases fit TRBD1. The CDR3 covers 17 residues. V trimming: 0 bases; J trimming: 1 base; junction bases outside the gene matches: 6. Germline CDR1 SGHRS, CDR2 YFSETQ. CDR3 in DNA: TGCGCCAGCAGCTTGGGGATCGGGACAGGGGGATCCTACGAGCAGTACTTC. Its protein product is CASSLGIGTGGSYEQYF.

This clonotype was seen ten or more times. The rearrangement joins TRBV11-2 to TRBJ1-4; D unclear. The V and J ends lost 1 base and 6 bases respectively, with 6 bases between them. The V gene's germline CDR1 is SGHAT and CDR2 FQNNGV. This CDR3 has 13 residues. This CDR3 is CASSLVRDEKLFF. As DNA, the CDR3 is TGTGCCAGCAGCTTAGTGCGAGATGAAAAACTGTTTTTT.

The V gene is TRBV9, the J gene TRBJ1-4; 7 bases are shared with TRBD1. Trimming cost V 6 bases and J 6 bases; bases outside gene matches: 2. CDR1 and CDR2 from the germline V gene are SGDLS and YYNGEE. CDR3 size: 12 residues. The CDR3 nucleotides read TGTGCCAGCACCACAGGGGATGAAAAACTGTTTTTT. Translation gives CASTTGDEKLFF.

The CDR3 loop reads CASSSRARPSGANVLTF. The DNA for the CDR3 is TGTGCCAGCAGTTCCAGAGCCCGACCCTCTGGGGCCAACGTCCTGACTTTC. The chain is built from TRBV27 and TRBJ2-6, with D unresolved. Germline CDR1 MNHEY, CDR2 SMNVEV (reference sequence). Trimming stripped 4 bases from V and 0 bases from J, with 13 bases between. The CDR3 consists of 17 residues.

This clonotype was observed a handful of times. The V and J genes are TRBV5-5 and TRBJ2-3; 9 bases agree with TRBD2. With 1 base clipped from V and 2 bases from J, the junction kept 5 bases outside the gene matches. The CDR3 runs to 16 residues. Per germline, CDR1 SGHKS and CDR2 YYEKEE (reference sequence). In DNA, the CDR3 is TGTGCCAGCAGCTTGCTAGCGGGGACCTCCACAGATACGCAGTATTTT. Residues: CASSLLAGTSTDTQYF.

Only a few counts were recorded for this clonotype. This chain joins TRBV15 and TRBJ2-1, with 10 bases aligning to TRBD2. The ends lost 1 base at V and 6 bases at J; junction bases unmatched: 9. Germline V gene data show CDR1 as LNHNV and CDR2 as YYDKDF (reference sequence). The CDR3 runs to 17 residues. CDR3 DNA: TGTGCCACCAGCAGAGTCCAATGGACTAGCGGCTTCAATGAGCAGTTCTTC. Protein: CATSRVQWTSGFNEQFF.

CDR3 loop: CATRLGEQFF. CDR3 nucleotide sequence: TGTGCCACCCGCCTGGGCGAACAGTTCTTC. The chain employs TRBV28 and TRBJ2-1; no reliable D call. V was cut by 10 bases and J by 13 bases, with 14 bases left in between. This CDR3 region has 10 residues. The germline gives CDR1 MDHEN, CDR2 SYDVKM.

The V call is TRBV25-1, the J call TRBJ2-1; 9 bases align to TRBD2. The CDR3 length is 15 residues. Germline CDR1 MGHDK, CDR2 SYGVNS. Trimming cost V 0 bases and J 7 bases; bases outside gene matches: 4. CDR3 sequence: CASSEYAGGANEQFF. DNA of the CDR3: TGTGCCAGCAGTGAATACGCGGGGGGGGCGAATGAGCAGTTCTTC.

This clonotype was seen ten or more times. The V and J genes are TRBV5-1 and TRBJ2-5, with D perhaps TRBD1 or TRBD2 (7 bases each). The CDR3 covers 16 residues. V gave up 2 bases and J gave up 5 bases, with 19 bases separating them. Germline CDR1 SGHRS, CDR2 YFSETQ. The CDR3 is CASSFENRGGIETQYF. Here the CDR3 DNA reads TGCGCCAGCAGCTTTGAAAACAGGGGAGGGATCGAGACCCAGTACTTC.

The V gene is TRBV18, the J gene TRBJ2-3; D is unresolved. Trimming left V 3 bases short and J 2 bases short, with 12 bases between. Looked up from germline, CDR1 is KGHSH and CDR2 is LQKENI. The CDR3 consists of 15 residues. CDR3 DNA: TGTGCCAGCTCACCCCTCCGGTCTTTCACAGATACGCAGTATTTT. Amino acid sequence: CASSPLRSFTDTQYF.

This clonotype has more than one count but fewer than ten. J is TRBJ1-4 and V is TRBV21-1; the D call in the table, TRBD1, was not verified against the DNA. TRBV21-1 is described as a pseudogene. The length of the CDR3 is 19 residues. This CDR3 is CASSMPSQGAPTTNEKLFF. CDR3 coding DNA: TGTGCCAGCAGCATGCCGTCACAGGGGGCCCCAACAACTAATGAAAAACTGTTTTTT.

Many counts were recorded for this clonotype. The chain combines TRBV9 with TRBJ2-3; D is perhaps TRBD1 (5 bases). The CDR3 totals 14 residues. CDR1 and CDR2 from the germline V gene are SGDLS and YYNGEE. V shed 0 bases and J shed 6 bases, with 11 bases lying between them. CDR3 nucleotide sequence: TGTGCCAGCAGCGTAGATTGGGGCAGGGATACGCAGTATTTT. Protein product: CASSVDWGRDTQYF. The full variable domain, rest sourced from reference TRBV9 and TRBJ2-3, is DSGVTQTPKHLITATGQRVTLRCSPRSGDLSVYWYQQSLDQGLQFLIQYYNGEERAKGNILERFSAQQFPDLHSELNLSSLELGDSALYFCASSVDWGRDTQYFGPGTRLTVL.